The clone carrying this T cell receptor beta chain has ten or more counts. What it binds is not known. Amplified TCR beta CDR3 regions came from RNA transcripts. An initial round of RT-PCR targeting the TCR CDR3 relied on the HTBI primer set. TCRdb fed the multiplex PCR reads into MiXCR, producing one record per CDR3 protein. Among around 350,000 distinct CDR3 sequences listed, approximately 19% were seen once. CDR3 length: 14 residues. Unmatched junction bases numbered 2, after V lost 4 bases and J lost 1 base. The germline CDR1 and CDR2 sequences are SQVTM and ANQGSEA. The data were obtained in a study of T cells in Graves' hyperthyroidism and ophthalmopathy. Findings and limits, study-wide: Blood shared most expanded thyroid clonotypes above 0.001.

The V and J genes are TRBV29-1 and TRBJ2-5; 11 bases fit TRBD2. Sequencing input: blood. The receptor comes from a woman in her late teens or twenties with Graves' hyperthyroidism. The CDR3 spells CSVGLAGGQETQYF. CDR3 sequence (DNA): TGCAGCGTTGGGCTAGCGGGGGGCCAAGAGACCCAGTACTTC.